The 9 T cell receptor beta chains given below trace back to one sample, sequenced in a study of T cells in Graves' hyperthyroidism and ophthalmopathy. Researchers took RNA transcripts and amplified the TCR beta CDR3 regions from them. The study used the HTBI primer set for a first-round RT-PCR of the TCR CDR3. Each CDR3 protein is one row after TCRdb ran MiXCR on the multiplex PCR reads. The table records around 700,000 distinct CDR3 sequences, over 35% of them present only once. Source material: blood. The receptors shown here come from a woman in her 40s with Graves' hyperthyroidism.

This clonotype showed up just a few times. The chain has TRBV7-9 and TRBJ1-4, with a weak D call TRBD1 (5 bases). Looked up from germline, CDR1 is SEHNR and CDR2 is FQNEAQ (reference sequence). The CDR3 length is 14 residues. Trimming removed 4 bases from V and 7 bases from J, with 13 bases in between. The DNA of the CDR3 is TGTGCCAGCAGCTCCTCGGGACGGGTTGAAAAACTGTTTTTT. This codes for CASSSSGRVEKLFF.

The rearrangement joins TRBV12-3 or TRBV12-4 to TRBJ1-1, with 8 bases matching TRBD1. The CDR3 has 19 amino acids. Trimming took 5 bases from V and 6 from J; bases not matched to a gene: 23. The CDR3 spells CASSLRNRDRLLWGSEAFF. The DNA for the CDR3 is TGTGCCAGCAGTCTTCGCAACCGGGACAGGCTGTTGTGGGGTTCTGAAGCTTTCTTT.

This clonotype was seen at least ten times. V gene TRBV2 combines with J gene TRBJ1-5; D not certain. Germline V CDR1 and CDR2: SNHLY, FYNNEI. The CDR3 has 15 residues. The V end lost 7 bases, the J end lost 1 base, and 14 bases lay between the germline ends. As DNA, the CDR3 is TGTGCCAGCACCAAGAACGATGGGAGCAATCAGCCCCAGCATTTT. As protein: CASTKNDGSNQPQHF.

This clonotype was seen ten or more times. This sequence joins TRBV7-2 and TRBJ1-1, with D hard to call. This CDR3 has 12 amino acids. V was shortened by 7 bases and J by 3 bases, with 9 bases between the two germline ends. Germline V gene sequence: CDR1 SGHTA, CDR2 FQGNSA. The CDR3 reads CASTRTYTEAFF. CDR3 DNA: TGTGCCAGCACCCGGACGTACACTGAAGCTTTCTTT.

This clonotype was recorded many times. The gene calls are TRBV12-3 or TRBV12-4 and TRBJ2-6; D gene uncertain. CDR3 length: 15 amino acids. V was clipped by 3 bases and J by 0 bases, with 6 bases between them. CDR3 bases: TGTGCCAGCAGTTTCATGGTCTCTGGGGCCAACGTCCTGACTTTC. Amino acids: CASSFMVSGANVLTF.

The chain carries TRBV6-6 and TRBJ1-6, with 7 bases that match TRBD1. CDR3 length equals 16 residues. CDR1 and CDR2 (germline): MNHNY, SVGAGI (reference sequence). V shed 2 bases and J 9 bases; nucleotides not matched to a gene: 10. CDR3 sequence (DNA): TGTGCCAGCAGTTACCCTAAGACAGGGTGGGCTTCACCCCTCCACTTT. It encodes CASSYPKTGWASPLHF.

This chain joins TRBV7-2 and TRBJ1-2; unclear D gene. The V gene's germline CDR1 is SGHTA and CDR2 FQGNSA. The V gene lost 3 bases and the J gene lost 8 bases, with 13 bases spanning the gap. The CDR3 is 13 amino acids. The CDR3 sequence is CASSFSNTGGYTF. In DNA, the CDR3 is TGTGCCAGCAGCTTTTCGAACACCGGGGGCTACACCTTC.

V and J are TRBV24-1 and TRBJ2-1; D unresolved. The CDR3 has 12 residues. With 1 base removed from V and 7 bases from J, the gap between germline ends came to 4 bases. Germline values: CDR1 KGHDR, CDR2 SFDVKD. The CDR3 DNA reads as TGTGCCACCAGTGATTTCCGGAATGAGCAGTTCTTC. It specifies CATSDFRNEQFF.

This rearrangement joins TRBV7-4 to TRBJ2-7, with 12 nucleotides matching TRBD1. Germline V lookup: CDR1 SGHVT, CDR2 SQSDAQ. The CDR3 loop spans 15 amino acids. The ends lost 6 bases at V and 2 bases at J; junction bases unmatched: 5. CDR3 nucleotide sequence: TGTGCCAGCAGGGACGGGACAGGGGGCCCCTACGAGCAGTACTTC. Its translation is CASRDGTGGPYEQYF.